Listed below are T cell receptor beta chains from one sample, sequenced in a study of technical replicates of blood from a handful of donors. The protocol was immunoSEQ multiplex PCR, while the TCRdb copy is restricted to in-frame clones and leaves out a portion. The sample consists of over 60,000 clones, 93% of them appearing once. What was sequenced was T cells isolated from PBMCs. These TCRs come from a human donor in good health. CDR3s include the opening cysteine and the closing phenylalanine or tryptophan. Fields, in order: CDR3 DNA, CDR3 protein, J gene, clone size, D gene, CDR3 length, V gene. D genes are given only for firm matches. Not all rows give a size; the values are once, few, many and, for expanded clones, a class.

DNA: TGCGCCAGCAGATGGGGGGGTGGGGACACTGAAGCTTTCTTT; CDR3: CASRWGGGDTEAFF; J: TRBJ1-1; size: .; D: .; length: 14; V: TRBV10-2
DNA: TGTGCCAGCAGCAAAAGGGGGGGCTCTGGAAACACCATATATTTT; CDR3: CASSKRGGSGNTIYF; J: TRBJ1-3; size: .; D: .; length: 15; V: TRBV11-2
DNA: TGTGCCAGCAGCTTAGGTCGGGAGGTGCTTGAGCAGTTCTTC; CDR3: CASSLGREVLEQFF; J: TRBJ2-1; size: .; D: TRBD2; length: 14; V: TRBV11-2
DNA: TGTGCCAGCAGCTTAGCGCGGGGCCTCACAGATACGCAGTATTTT; CDR3: CASSLARGLTDTQYF; J: TRBJ2-3; size: .; D: .; length: 15; V: TRBV11-3
DNA: TGTGCCAGCAGCTTAGCGTACGAGTACGAGCAGTACTTC; CDR3: CASSLAYEYEQYF; J: TRBJ2-7; size: few; D: .; length: 13; V: TRBV7-8
DNA: TGTGCCAGCAGTCCACAGGTCAATCAGCCCCAGCATTTT; CDR3: CASSPQVNQPQHF; J: TRBJ1-5; size: .; D: .; length: 13; V: TRBV6-5
DNA: TGTGCCACCGACCGGAGACTGACGGGGGGCACCGGGGAGCTGTTTTTT; CDR3: CATDRRLTGGTGELFF; J: TRBJ2-2; size: .; D: TRBD2; length: 16; V: TRBV6-6
DNA: TGTGCCATCACGGCTAGCGGGAGGGACAATGAGCAGTTCTTC; CDR3: CAITASGRDNEQFF; J: TRBJ2-1; size: .; D: TRBD2; length: 14; V: TRBV10-3
DNA: TGCGCCAGCAGCGAGAGGGCGGGAGTGGAAGAAGAGACCCAGTACTTC; CDR3: CASSERAGVEEETQYF; J: TRBJ2-5; size: .; D: TRBD2; length: 16; V: TRBV4-1
DNA: TGTGCCAGCAGCCCCCGGGGCACAGATACGCAGTATTTT; CDR3: CASSPRGTDTQYF; J: TRBJ2-3; size: once; D: .; length: 13; V: TRBV7-7
DNA: TGCGCCATCCAGACAGGGACCCACCTATACGAGCAGTACTTC; CDR3: CAIQTGTHLYEQYF; J: TRBJ2-7; size: .; D: TRBD1; length: 14; V: TRBV10-2
DNA: TGTGCCAGCAGAGATAGCGGTATGCATGGCTACACCTTC; CDR3: CASRDSGMHGYTF; J: TRBJ1-2; size: .; D: .; length: 13; V: TRBV28
DNA: TGTGCCAGCAGTAGCCGGGACAGGGAGTACGAGCAGTACTTC; CDR3: CASSSRDREYEQYF; J: TRBJ2-7; size: .; D: TRBD1; length: 14; V: TRBV27
DNA: TGTGCCAGCAGCTTAGTCAAGGGGCCGTACGCTGAAGCTTTCTTT; CDR3: CASSLVKGPYAEAFF; J: TRBJ1-1; size: .; D: .; length: 15; V: TRBV11-2
DNA: TGTGCCAGCAGCTCCCGGACAGGGGGCGTCCCCGGGGAGCTGTTTTTT; CDR3: CASSSRTGGVPGELFF; J: TRBJ2-2; size: .; D: TRBD1; length: 16; V: TRBV13